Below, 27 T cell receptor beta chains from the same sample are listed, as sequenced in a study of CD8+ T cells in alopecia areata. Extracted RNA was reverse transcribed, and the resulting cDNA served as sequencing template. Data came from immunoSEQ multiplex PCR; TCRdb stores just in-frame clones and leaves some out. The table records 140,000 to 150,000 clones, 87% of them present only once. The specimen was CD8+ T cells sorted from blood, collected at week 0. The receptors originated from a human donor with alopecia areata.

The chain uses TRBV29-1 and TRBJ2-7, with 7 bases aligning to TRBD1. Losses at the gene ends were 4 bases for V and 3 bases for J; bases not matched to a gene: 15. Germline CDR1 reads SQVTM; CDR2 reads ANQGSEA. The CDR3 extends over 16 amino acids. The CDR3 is CSVGTQGDSSFYEQYF. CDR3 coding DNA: TGCAGCGTTGGGACCCAGGGGGACAGCTCATTCTACGAGCAGTACTTC.

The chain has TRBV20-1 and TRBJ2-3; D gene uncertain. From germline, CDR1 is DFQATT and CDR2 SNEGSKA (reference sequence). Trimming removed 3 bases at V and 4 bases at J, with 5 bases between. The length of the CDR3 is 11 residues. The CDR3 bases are TGCAGTGCTAGGCCGGCAGATACGCAGTATTTT. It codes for CSARPADTQYF.

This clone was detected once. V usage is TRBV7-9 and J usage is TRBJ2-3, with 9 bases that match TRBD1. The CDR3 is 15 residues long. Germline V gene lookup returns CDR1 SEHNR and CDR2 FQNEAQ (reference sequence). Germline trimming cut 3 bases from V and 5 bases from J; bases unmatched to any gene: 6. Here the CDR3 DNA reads TGTGCCAGCAGCTTGGCACAGGGGGCTGAAGATACGCAGTATTTT. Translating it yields CASSLAQGAEDTQYF.

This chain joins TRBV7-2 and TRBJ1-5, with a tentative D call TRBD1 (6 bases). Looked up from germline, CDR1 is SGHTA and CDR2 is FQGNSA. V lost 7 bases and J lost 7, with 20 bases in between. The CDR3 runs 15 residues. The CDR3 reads CASKSGGRRGQPQHF. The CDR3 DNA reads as TGTGCCAGCAAGTCGGGGGGCAGGAGGGGCCAGCCCCAGCATTTT.

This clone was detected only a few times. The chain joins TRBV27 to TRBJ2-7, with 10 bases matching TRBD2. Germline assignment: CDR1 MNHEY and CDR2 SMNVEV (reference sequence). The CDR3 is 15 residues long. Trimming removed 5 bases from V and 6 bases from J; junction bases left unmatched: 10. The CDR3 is CASSPHGTSAGEQYF. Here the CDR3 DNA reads TGTGCCAGCAGTCCTCATGGGACTAGCGCCGGCGAGCAGTACTTC.

The CDR3 DNA is TGCGCCAGCAGCATCGACAGGGCCTACGAGCAGTACTTC. Translation gives CASSIDRAYEQYF. The chain uses TRBV5-1 and TRBJ2-7, with 7 bases identical to TRBD1. The trim removed 4 bases at V and 2 bases at J, leaving 3 bases unmatched. CDR3 length: 13 residues. CDR1 is SGHRS and CDR2 is YFSETQ in the germline V gene.

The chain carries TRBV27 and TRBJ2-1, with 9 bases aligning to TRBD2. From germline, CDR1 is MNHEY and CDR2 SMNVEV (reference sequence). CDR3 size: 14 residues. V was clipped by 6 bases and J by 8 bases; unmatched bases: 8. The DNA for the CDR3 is TGTGCCAGCAGCCGGGGGACTAGCAAGGATGAGCAGTTCTTC. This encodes CASSRGTSKDEQFF.

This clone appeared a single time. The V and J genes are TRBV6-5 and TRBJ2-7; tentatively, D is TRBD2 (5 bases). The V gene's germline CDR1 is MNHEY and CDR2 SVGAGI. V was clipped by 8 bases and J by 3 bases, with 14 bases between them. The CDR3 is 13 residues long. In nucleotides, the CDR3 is TGTGCCAGCGCGCCCGGTGGGAGCTACGAGCAGTACTTC. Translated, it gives CASAPGGSYEQYF.

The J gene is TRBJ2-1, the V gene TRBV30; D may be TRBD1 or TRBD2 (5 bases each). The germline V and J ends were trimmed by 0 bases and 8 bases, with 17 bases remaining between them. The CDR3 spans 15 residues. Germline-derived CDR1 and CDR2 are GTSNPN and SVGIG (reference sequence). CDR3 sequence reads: CAWSVGQGVYDEQFF. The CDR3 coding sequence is TGTGCCTGGAGTGTGGGGCAGGGAGTATACGATGAGCAGTTCTTC.

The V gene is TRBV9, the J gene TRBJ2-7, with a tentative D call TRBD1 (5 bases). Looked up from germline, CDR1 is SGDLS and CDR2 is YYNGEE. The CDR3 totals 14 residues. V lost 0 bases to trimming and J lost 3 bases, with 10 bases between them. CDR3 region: CASSVADSNYEQYF. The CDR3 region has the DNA TGTGCCAGCAGCGTAGCCGACAGTAACTACGAGCAGTACTTC. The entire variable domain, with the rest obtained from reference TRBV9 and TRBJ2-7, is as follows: DSGVTQTPKHLITATGQRVTLRCSPRSGDLSVYWYQQSLDQGLQFLIQYYNGEERAKGNILERFSAQQFPDLHSELNLSSLELGDSALYFCASSVADSNYEQYFGPGTRLTVT.

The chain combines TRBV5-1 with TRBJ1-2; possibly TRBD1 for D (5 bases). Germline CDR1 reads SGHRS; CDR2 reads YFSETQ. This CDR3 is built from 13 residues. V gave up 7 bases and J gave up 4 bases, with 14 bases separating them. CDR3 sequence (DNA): TGCGCCAGCGCTGGGCAGGGACCCTATGGCTACACCTTC. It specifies CASAGQGPYGYTF.

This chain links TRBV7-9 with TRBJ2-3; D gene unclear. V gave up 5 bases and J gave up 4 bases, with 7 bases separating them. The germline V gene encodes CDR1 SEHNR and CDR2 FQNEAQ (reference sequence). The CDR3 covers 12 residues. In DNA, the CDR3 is TGTGCCAGCAGCCCGGGTTCAGATACGCAGTATTTT. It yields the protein CASSPGSDTQYF.

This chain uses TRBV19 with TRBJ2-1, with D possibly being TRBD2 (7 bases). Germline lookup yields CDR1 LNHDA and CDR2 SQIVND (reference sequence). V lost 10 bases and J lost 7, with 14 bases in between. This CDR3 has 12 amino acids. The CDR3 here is CATLGGRNEQFF. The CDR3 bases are TGTGCCACCCTGGGGGGGCGGAATGAGCAGTTCTTC.

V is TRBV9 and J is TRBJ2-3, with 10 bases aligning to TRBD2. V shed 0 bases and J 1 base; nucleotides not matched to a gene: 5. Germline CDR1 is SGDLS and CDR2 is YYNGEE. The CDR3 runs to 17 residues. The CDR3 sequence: CASSVGVAGGRTDTQYF. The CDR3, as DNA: TGTGCCAGCAGCGTAGGGGTAGCGGGGGGCCGCACAGATACGCAGTATTTT.

The CDR3 protein is CASSPGTGGADYGYTF. In nucleotides, the CDR3 is TGTGCCAGCAGTCCCGGGACAGGGGGCGCAGACTATGGCTACACCTTC. This sequence joins TRBV14 and TRBJ1-2, with TRBD1 identical over 12 bases. This CDR3 is built from 16 residues. Germline CDR1 reads SGHDN; CDR2 reads FVKESK. Trimming took 6 bases from V and 3 from J; bases not matched to a gene: 8. Supplemented by reference TRBV14 and TRBJ1-2, the full variable domain reads EAGVTQFPSHSVIEKGQTVTLRCDPISGHDNLYWYRRVMGKEIKFLLHFVKESKQDESGMPNNRFLAERTGGTYSTLKVQPAELEDSGVYFCASSPGTGGADYGYTFGSGTRLTVV.

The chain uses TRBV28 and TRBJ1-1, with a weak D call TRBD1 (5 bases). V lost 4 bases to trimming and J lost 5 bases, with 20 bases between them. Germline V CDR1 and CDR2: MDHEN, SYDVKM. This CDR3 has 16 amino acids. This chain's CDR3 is CASSSYPRAGKTEAFF. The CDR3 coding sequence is TGTGCCAGCAGTTCTTATCCCAGGGCGGGTAAGACTGAAGCTTTCTTT.

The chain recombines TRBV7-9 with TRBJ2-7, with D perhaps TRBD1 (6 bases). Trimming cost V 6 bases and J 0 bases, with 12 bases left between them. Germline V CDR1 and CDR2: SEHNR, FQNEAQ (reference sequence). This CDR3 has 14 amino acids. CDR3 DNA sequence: TGTGCCAGCAGTGGACAGCTCAGCTCCTACGAGCAGTACTTC. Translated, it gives CASSGQLSSYEQYF.

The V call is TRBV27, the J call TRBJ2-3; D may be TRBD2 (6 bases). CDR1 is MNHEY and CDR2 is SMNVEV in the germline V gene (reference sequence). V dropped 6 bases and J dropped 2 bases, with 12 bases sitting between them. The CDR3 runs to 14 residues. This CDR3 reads CASRDGGYTDTQYF. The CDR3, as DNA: TGTGCCAGCAGGGACGGGGGTTACACAGATACGCAGTATTTT.

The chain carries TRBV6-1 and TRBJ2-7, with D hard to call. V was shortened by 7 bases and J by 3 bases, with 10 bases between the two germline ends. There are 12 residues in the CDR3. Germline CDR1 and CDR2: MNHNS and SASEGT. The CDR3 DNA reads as TGTGCCAGCACGTTGGCCGACTACGAGCAGTACTTC. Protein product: CASTLADYEQYF.

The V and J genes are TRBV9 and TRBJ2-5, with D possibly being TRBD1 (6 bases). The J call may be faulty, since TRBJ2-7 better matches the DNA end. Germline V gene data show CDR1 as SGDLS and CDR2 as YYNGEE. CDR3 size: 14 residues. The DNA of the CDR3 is TGTGCCAGCAGCGGCCGGGACACTACTTACGAGCAGTACTTC. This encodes CASSGRDTTYEQYF.

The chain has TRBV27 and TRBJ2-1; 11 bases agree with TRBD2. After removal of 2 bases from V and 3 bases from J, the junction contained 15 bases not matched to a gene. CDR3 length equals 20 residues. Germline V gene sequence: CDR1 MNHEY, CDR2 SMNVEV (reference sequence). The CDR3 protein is CASSLVLAGGPSLLYNEQFF. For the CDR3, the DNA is TGTGCCAGCAGTTTAGTGTTAGCGGGAGGGCCTTCCCTACTCTACAATGAGCAGTTCTTC.

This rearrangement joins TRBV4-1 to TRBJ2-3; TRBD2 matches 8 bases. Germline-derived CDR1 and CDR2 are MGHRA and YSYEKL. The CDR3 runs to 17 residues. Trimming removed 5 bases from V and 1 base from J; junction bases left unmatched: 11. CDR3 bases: TGCGCCAGCAGCTCCCTGATCGCAGCGGGAGGCACAGATACGCAGTATTTT. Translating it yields CASSSLIAAGGTDTQYF.

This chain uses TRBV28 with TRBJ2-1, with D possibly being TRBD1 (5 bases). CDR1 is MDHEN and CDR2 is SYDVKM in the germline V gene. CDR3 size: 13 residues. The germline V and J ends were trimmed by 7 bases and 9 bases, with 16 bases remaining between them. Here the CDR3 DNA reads TGTGCCAGCACCCTGATCGACAGTTTTGAGCAGTTCTTC. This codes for CASTLIDSFEQFF.

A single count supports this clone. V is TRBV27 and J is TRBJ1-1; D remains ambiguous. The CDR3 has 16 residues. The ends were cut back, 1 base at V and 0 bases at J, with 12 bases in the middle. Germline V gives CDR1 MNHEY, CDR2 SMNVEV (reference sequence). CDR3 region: CASSLLAVDLNTEAFF. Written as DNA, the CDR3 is TGTGCCAGCAGTTTATTAGCGGTGGATTTGAACACTGAAGCTTTCTTT.

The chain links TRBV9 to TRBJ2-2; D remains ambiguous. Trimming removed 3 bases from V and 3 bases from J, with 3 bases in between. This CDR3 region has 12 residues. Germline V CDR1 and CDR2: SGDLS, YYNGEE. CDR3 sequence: CASSGYTGELFF. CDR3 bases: TGTGCCAGCAGCGGATACACCGGGGAGCTGTTTTTT.

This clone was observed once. This chain's CDR3 is CASTRGGGIGYEQYF. CDR3 nucleotides: TGCGCCAGCACCCGTGGAGGGGGAATAGGTTACGAGCAGTACTTC. The chain links TRBV10-2 to TRBJ2-7, with D possibly being TRBD1 or TRBD2 (6 bases each). This CDR3 comprises 15 residues. The V gene's germline CDR1 is WSHSY and CDR2 SAAADI. Trimming cost V 7 bases and J 4 bases, with 20 bases left between them.

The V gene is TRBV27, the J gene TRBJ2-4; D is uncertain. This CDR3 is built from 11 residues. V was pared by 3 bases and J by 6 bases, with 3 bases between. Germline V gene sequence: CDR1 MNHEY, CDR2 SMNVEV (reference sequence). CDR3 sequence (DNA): TGTGCCAGCAGTTTGGGAAACATTCAGTACTTC. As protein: CASSLGNIQYF.